The T cell receptor beta chain described here comes from a study of blood T cell repertoires in COVID-19. The germline V gene encodes CDR1 SGHRS and CDR2 YFSETQ. The J segment lost 10 bases and the V segment lost 5 bases, leaving 9 bases of the junction unmatched. The CDR3 totals 15 residues. Some clones are missing from TCRdb's copy, which holds only in-frame ones; the method was immunoSEQ multiplex PCR. The sample lists approximately 300,000 clones; 88% were seen once. This chain joins TRBV5-1 and TRBJ1-6, with 10 bases aligning to TRBD1. The sequenced sample consisted of peripheral blood. This clonotype was sampled from a woman aged 25 to 39 with COVID-19, enrolled during active disease. CDR3 amino acids: CASSVRQGASSPLHF. The CDR3 DNA is TGCGCCAGCAGTGTACGACAGGGGGCGTCGTCACCCCTCCACTTT.